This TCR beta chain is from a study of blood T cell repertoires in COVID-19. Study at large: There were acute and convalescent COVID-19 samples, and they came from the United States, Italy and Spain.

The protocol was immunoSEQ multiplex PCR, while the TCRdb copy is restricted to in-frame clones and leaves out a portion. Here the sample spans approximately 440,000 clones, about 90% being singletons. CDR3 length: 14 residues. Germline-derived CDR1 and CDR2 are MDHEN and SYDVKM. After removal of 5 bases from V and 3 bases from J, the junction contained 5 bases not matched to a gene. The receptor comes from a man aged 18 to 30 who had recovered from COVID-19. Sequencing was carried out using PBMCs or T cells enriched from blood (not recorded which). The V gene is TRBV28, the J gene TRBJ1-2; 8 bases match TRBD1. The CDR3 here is CASSPGQEYYGYTF. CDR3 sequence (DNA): TGTGCCAGCAGTCCGGGACAGGAGTACTATGGCTACACCTTC.